The 15 T cell receptor beta chains reported below all come from one sample, sequenced in a study of T cell responses to AZD1222 COVID-19 vaccine. The assay was immunoSEQ multiplex PCR, and TCRdb's table has in-frame clones only and misses some. This table has 130,000 to 150,000 clones, roughly 90% appearing once. The sample consisted of peripheral blood, taken 28 days after the second dose of the MenACWY control vaccine. The receptors here all came from an adult who received the MenACWY meningococcal vaccine as a control.

This clone appeared a single time. The chain uses TRBV9 and TRBJ2-5, with 8 bases that match TRBD2. The V gene end was trimmed by 1 base and the J gene end by 4 bases; junction bases not matched to a gene: 6. Germline CDR1 and CDR2: SGDLS and YYNGEE. There are 15 residues in the CDR3. CDR3 sequence reads: CASSVNGGARETQYF. CDR3 DNA: TGTGCCAGCAGCGTAAACGGGGGGGCCCGAGAGACCCAGTACTTC.

The chain's CDR3 is CASSETYYSYEQYF. The CDR3 nucleotides read TGTGCCAGCAGTGAAACCTACTACTCCTACGAGCAGTACTTC. The chain joins TRBV6-1 to TRBJ2-7; D unclear. Trimming cost V 2 bases and J 0 bases, with 8 bases left between them. The CDR3 is made up of 14 amino acids. Germline V gene data show CDR1 as MNHNS and CDR2 as SASEGT.

The gene calls are TRBV6-2 or TRBV6-3 and TRBJ1-1; possible D gene TRBD1, 6 bases. Trimming removed 5 bases at V and 0 bases at J, with 13 bases between. This CDR3 has 15 amino acids. Germline-derived CDR1 and CDR2 are MNHEY and SVGEGT. CDR3 loop: CASSHPRTVNTEAFF. The CDR3 DNA reads as TGTGCCAGCAGTCATCCTCGGACAGTGAACACTGAAGCTTTCTTT.

The V call is TRBV28, the J call TRBJ2-5, with D perhaps TRBD1 (5 bases). V lost 5 bases and J lost 2, with 15 bases in between. The CDR3 totals 15 residues. From germline, CDR1 is MDHEN and CDR2 SYDVKM. The CDR3 coding sequence is TGTGCCAGCAGTGCCCTCGACAGCGATCAAGAGACCCAGTACTTC. Translating gives CASSALDSDQETQYF.

The rearrangement joins TRBV18 to TRBJ2-2; D gene uncertain. V was cut by 3 bases and J by 6 bases, with 11 bases left in between. CDR1 is KGHSH, CDR2 LQKENI, per germline. This CDR3 has 14 amino acids. DNA for the CDR3: TGTGCCAGCTCACCCCAGGCTCGCTCCGGGGAGCTGTTTTTT. Amino acids: CASSPQARSGELFF.

This clone was picked up one time. The gene calls are TRBV5-1 and TRBJ2-3, with D hard to call. Per the germline V gene, CDR1 is SGHRS and CDR2 is YFSETQ. The CDR3 runs 16 residues. Trimming took off 0 bases at V and 4 bases at J, with 15 bases between the two ends. CDR3 in amino acids: CASSLAGNMGADTQYF. The CDR3 bases are TGCGCCAGCAGCTTGGCTGGGAATATGGGTGCAGATACGCAGTATTTT.

The V gene is TRBV28, the J gene TRBJ2-4; 10 bases agree with TRBD1. Germline trimming cut 1 base from V and 5 bases from J; bases unmatched to any gene: 11. Germline V gene data show CDR1 as MDHEN and CDR2 as SYDVKM. The CDR3 consists of 18 residues. The CDR3 loop is CASSLSPWWGTGENIQYF. CDR3 DNA: TGTGCCAGCAGTTTATCGCCGTGGTGGGGGACAGGGGAAAACATTCAGTACTTC.

This chain uses TRBV4-3 with TRBJ2-3; 8 bases are shared with TRBD1. This CDR3 has 15 amino acids. Unmatched junction bases numbered 5, after V lost 0 bases and J lost 6 bases. Germline lookup yields CDR1 LGHNA and CDR2 YSLEER. The CDR3 sequence is CASSQDGQGGDTQYF. CDR3 DNA: TGCGCCAGCAGCCAAGACGGACAGGGCGGCGATACGCAGTATTTT.

The chain has TRBV3-1 (or the pseudogene TRBV3-2) and TRBJ2-5, with TRBD2 matching over 7 bases. This CDR3 has 17 amino acids. Germline assignment: CDR1 LGHDT and CDR2 YNNKEL (reference sequence). V shed 3 bases and J 7 bases; nucleotides not matched to a gene: 17. The CDR3 coding sequence is TGTGCCAGCAGCCATCTATGGGGAGGGACTACGGGGCCGACCCAGTACTTC. This codes for CASSHLWGGTTGPTQYF.

V is TRBV4-3 and J is TRBJ1-2; perhaps TRBD1 as D (6 bases). The CDR3 has 15 amino acids. Per the germline V gene, CDR1 is LGHNA and CDR2 is YSLEER. Deletions cut 1 base from V and 6 bases from J, with 15 bases between. The CDR3 DNA follows: TGCGCCAGCAGCCAAGCCAAATCGGGGGGCGATGGCTACACCTTC. Protein: CASSQAKSGGDGYTF.

The chain has TRBV6-5 and TRBJ2-5; TRBD2 is a possible D gene (7 bases). CDR1 is MNHEY, CDR2 SVGAGI, per germline. V gave up 2 bases and J gave up 7 bases, with 20 bases separating them. The CDR3 totals 16 residues. The CDR3, as DNA: TGTGCCAGCAGTTACGGGGTGCGGGGGCCCCGGGGGACCCAGTACTTC. Encoded protein: CASSYGVRGPRGTQYF.

This chain connects TRBV2 to TRBJ1-1, with D perhaps matching TRBD1 (5 bases). The ends were cut back, 6 bases at V and 8 bases at J, with 16 bases in the middle. CDR1 and CDR2 from the germline V gene are SNHLY and FYNNEI. This CDR3 has 13 amino acids. The chain's CDR3 is CASRGDVRGEAFF. The CDR3 nucleotides read TGTGCCAGCAGAGGGGACGTCCGCGGCGAAGCTTTCTTT.

The J gene is TRBJ2-2, the V gene TRBV24-1; D is uncertain. The length of the CDR3 is 13 residues. V was pared by 7 bases and J by 4 bases, with 9 bases between. CDR1 KGHDR and CDR2 SFDVKD come from the germline V gene. CDR3 region: CATSGVSTGELFF. In DNA form, the CDR3 reads TGTGCCACCAGCGGCGTCTCCACCGGGGAGCTGTTTTTT.

The J gene is TRBJ1-1, the V gene TRBV4-2, with 11 positions matching TRBD1. V was clipped by 0 bases and J by 5 bases; unmatched bases: 2. The V gene's germline CDR1 is LGHNA and CDR2 YNFKEQ. The CDR3 covers 15 residues. Written as DNA, the CDR3 is TGTGCCAGCAGCCAAGAGGGACAGGGGGGAACTGAAGCTTTCTTT. This gives the protein CASSQEGQGGTEAFF.

The chain is built from TRBV10-3 and TRBJ1-3, with D possibly matching TRBD1 (5 bases). The germline V and J ends were trimmed by 10 bases and 0 bases, with 13 bases remaining between them. The CDR3 extends over 14 amino acids. Germline assignment: CDR1 ENHRY and CDR2 SYGVKD. The CDR3 reads CATGDPGSGNTIYF. DNA of the CDR3: TGTGCCACTGGGGACCCCGGCTCTGGAAACACCATATATTTT.